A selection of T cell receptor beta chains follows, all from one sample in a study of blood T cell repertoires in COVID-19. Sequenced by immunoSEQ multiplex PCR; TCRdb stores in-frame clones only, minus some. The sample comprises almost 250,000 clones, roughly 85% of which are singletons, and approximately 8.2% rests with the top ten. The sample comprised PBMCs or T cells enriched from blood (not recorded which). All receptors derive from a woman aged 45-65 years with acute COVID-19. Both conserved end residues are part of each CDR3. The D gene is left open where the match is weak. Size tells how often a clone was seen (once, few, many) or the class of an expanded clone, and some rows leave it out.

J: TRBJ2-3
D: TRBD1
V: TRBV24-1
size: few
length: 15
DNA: TGTGCCACCAGTGATAGGGGGCATGGCACAGATACGCAGTATTTT
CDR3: CATSDRGHGTDTQYF

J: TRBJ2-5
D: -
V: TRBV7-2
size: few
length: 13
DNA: TGTGCCAGCAGCAGGACATTCCAAGAGACCCAGTACTTC
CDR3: CASSRTFQETQYF

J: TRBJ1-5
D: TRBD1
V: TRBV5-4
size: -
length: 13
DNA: TGTGCCACTTCAAACAGGGGGTTGCAGCCCCAGCATTTT
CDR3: CATSNRGLQPQHF

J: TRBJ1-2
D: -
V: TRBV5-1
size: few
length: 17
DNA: TGCGCCAGCAGCTTGGCCGGTACGGCGGTAGCTAACTATGGCTACACCTTC
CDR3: CASSLAGTAVANYGYTF

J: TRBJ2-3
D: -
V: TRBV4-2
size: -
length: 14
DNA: TGTGCCAGCAGGGTCTCGGGGGGCACAGATACGCAGTATTTT
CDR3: CASRVSGGTDTQYF

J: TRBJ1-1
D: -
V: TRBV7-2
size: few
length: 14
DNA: TGTGCCAGCAGCCCACCCCGCGGGGTTGATGAAGCTTTCTTT
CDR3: CASSPPRGVDEAFF

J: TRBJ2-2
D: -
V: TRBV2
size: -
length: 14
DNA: TGTGCCAGCAGTGAAGCGGTCGGGGGCGGGGAGCTGTTTTTT
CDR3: CASSEAVGGGELFF

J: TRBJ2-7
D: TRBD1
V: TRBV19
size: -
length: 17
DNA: TGTGCCAGTAGTTCCAAAACGGACGGACAGGGTGCCTACGAGCAGTACTTC
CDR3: CASSSKTDGQGAYEQYF

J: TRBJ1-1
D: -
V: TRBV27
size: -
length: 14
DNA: TGTGCCAGCAGTTTCCTAGGGGTGGGGACTGAAGCTTTCTTT
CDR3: CASSFLGVGTEAFF

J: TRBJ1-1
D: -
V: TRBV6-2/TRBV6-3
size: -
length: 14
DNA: TGTGCCAGCAGCCGCGAGACAGAGAACACTGAAGCTTTCTTT
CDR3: CASSRETENTEAFF

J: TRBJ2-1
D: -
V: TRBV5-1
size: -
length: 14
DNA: TGCGCCAGCACCATGGTGGGGGGGCCGCATGAGCAGTTCTTC
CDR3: CASTMVGGPHEQFF

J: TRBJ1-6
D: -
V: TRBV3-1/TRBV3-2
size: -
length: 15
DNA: TGTGCCAGCAGCCGAGGACTTCTTGATAATTCACCCCTCCACTTT
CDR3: CASSRGLLDNSPLHF

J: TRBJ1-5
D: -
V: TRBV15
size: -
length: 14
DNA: TGTGCCACCAGCAGAGATCGAGGCAATCAGCCCCAGCATTTT
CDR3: CATSRDRGNQPQHF

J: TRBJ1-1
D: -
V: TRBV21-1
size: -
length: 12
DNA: TGTGCCAGGGGCAGTTTGAACACTGAAGCTTTCTTT
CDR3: CARGSLNTEAFF